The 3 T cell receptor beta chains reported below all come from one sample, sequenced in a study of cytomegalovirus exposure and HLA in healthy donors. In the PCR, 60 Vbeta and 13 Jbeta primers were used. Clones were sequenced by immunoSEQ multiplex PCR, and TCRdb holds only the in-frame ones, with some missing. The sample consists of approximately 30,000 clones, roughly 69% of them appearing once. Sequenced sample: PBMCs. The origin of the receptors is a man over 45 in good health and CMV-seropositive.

The CDR3 DNA sequence: TGTGCCAGCAGCGTAGGAGAAGGGGTATGGAAGTTCTTC. It encodes CASSVGEGVWKFF. V gene TRBV9 combines with J gene TRBJ2-1; D possibly corresponds to TRBD1 (5 bases). Germline V CDR1 and CDR2: SGDLS, YYNGEE. V gave up 0 bases and J gave up 14 bases, with 15 bases separating them. CDR3 size: 13 residues.

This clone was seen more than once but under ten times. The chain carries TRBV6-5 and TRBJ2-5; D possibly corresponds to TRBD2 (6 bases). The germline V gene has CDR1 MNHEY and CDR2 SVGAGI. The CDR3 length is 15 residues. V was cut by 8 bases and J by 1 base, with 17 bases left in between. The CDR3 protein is CASPKGSGLQETQYF. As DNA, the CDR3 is TGTGCCAGCCCTAAGGGTAGCGGTCTCCAAGAGACCCAGTACTTC.

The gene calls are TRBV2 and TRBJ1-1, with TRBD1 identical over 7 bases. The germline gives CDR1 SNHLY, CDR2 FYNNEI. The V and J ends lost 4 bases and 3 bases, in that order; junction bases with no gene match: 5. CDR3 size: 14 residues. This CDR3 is CASSVGGSYTEAFF. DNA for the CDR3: TGTGCCAGCAGTGTAGGGGGCAGCTACACTGAAGCTTTCTTT.